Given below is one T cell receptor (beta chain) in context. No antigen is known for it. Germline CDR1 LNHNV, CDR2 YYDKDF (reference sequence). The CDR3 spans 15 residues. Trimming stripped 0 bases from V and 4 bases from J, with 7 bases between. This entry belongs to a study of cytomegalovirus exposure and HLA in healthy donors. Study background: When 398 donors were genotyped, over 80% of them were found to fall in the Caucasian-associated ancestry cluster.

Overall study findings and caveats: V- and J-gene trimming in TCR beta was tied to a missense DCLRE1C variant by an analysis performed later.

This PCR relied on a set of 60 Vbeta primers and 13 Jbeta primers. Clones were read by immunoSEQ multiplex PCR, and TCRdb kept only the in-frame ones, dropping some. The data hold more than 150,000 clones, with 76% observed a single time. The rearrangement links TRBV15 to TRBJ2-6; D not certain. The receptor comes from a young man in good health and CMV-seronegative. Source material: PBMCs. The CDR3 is CATSRDLTGANVLTF. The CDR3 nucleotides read TGTGCCACCAGCAGAGATCTAACCGGGGCCAACGTCCTGACTTTC.